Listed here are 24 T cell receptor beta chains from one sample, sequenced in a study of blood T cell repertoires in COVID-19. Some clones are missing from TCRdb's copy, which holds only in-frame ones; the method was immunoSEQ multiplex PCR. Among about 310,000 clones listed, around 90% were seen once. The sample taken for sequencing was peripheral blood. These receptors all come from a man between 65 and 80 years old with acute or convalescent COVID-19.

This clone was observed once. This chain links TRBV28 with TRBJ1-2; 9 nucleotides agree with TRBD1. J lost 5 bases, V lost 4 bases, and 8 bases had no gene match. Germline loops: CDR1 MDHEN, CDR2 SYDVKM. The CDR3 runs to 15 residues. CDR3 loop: CASSSTGGEPYGYTF. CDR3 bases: TGTGCCAGCAGTTCCACAGGGGGCGAGCCTTATGGCTACACCTTC.

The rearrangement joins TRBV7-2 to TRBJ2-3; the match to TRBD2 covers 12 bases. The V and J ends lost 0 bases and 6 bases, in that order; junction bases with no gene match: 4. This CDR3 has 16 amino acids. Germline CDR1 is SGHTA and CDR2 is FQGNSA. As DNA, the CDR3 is TGTGCCAGCAGCTTAGCGTCTAGCGGGGGGGCGGATACGCAGTATTTT. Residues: CASSLASSGGADTQYF.

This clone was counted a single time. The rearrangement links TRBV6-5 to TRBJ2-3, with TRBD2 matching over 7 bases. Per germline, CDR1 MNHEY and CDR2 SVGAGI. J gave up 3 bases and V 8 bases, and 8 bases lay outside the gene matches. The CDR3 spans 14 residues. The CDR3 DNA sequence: TGTGCCAGCTCGGGCGGGAGCTGGACAGATACGCAGTATTTT. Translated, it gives CASSGGSWTDTQYF.

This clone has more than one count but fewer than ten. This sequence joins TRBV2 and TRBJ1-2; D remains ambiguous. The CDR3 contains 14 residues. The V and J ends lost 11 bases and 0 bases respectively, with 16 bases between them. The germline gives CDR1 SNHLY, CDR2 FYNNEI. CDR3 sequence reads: CARHPGEANYGYTF. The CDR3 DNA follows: TGTGCCCGACACCCCGGGGAAGCTAACTATGGCTACACCTTC.

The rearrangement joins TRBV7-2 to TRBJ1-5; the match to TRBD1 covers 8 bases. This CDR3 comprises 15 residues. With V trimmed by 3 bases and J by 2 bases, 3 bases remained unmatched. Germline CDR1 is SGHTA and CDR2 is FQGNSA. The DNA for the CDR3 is TGTGCCAGCAGCTTGGCGGGACAGGGCAATCAGCCCCAGCATTTT. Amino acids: CASSLAGQGNQPQHF.

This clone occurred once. CDR3 nucleotide sequence: TGCGCCAGCAGCCGGGACAGGGGGGACGAGCAGTACTTC. Translation: CASSRDRGDEQYF. The rearrangement links TRBV10-1 to TRBJ2-7; 11 bases map to TRBD1. From germline, CDR1 is WNHNN and CDR2 SYGVQD (reference sequence). The J segment lost 5 bases and the V segment lost 6 bases, leaving 3 bases of the junction unmatched. There are 13 residues in the CDR3.

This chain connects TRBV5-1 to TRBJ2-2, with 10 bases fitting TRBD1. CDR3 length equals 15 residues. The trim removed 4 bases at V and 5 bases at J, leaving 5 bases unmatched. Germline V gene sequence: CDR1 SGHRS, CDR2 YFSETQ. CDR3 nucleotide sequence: TGCGCCAGCAGCCACGGGACAGGGGATACCGGGGAGCTGTTTTTT. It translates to CASSHGTGDTGELFF.

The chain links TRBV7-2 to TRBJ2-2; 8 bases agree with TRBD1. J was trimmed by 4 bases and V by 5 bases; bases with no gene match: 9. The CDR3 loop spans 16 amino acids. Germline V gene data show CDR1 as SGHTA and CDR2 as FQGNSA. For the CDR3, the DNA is TGTGCCAGCAGCCAAGGGACAGGACCATTCACCGGGGAGCTGTTTTTT. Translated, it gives CASSQGTGPFTGELFF.

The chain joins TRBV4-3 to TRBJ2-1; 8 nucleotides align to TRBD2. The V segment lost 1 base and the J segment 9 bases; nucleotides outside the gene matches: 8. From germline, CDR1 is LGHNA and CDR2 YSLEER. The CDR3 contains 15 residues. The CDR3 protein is CASSQVLLAEGEQFF. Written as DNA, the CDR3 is TGCGCCAGCAGCCAAGTATTACTAGCGGAGGGTGAGCAGTTCTTC.

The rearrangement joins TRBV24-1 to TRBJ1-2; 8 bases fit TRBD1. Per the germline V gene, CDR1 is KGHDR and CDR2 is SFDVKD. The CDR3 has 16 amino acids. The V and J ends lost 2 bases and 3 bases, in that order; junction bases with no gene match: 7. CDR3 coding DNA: TGTGCCACCAGTGATTCCCGGACAGGGACGGACTATGGCTACACCTTC. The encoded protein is CATSDSRTGTDYGYTF.

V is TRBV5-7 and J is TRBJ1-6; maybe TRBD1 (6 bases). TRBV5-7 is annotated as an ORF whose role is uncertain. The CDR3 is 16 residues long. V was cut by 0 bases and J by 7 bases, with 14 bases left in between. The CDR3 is CASSLGSDRENSPLHF. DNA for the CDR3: TGTGCCAGCAGCTTGGGGTCGGACAGAGAAAATTCACCCCTCCACTTT.

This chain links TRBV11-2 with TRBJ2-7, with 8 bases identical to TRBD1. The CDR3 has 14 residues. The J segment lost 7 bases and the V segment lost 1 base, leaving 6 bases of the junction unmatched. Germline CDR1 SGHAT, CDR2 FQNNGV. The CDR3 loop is CASSLGQGMGEQYF. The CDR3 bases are TGTGCCAGCAGCTTAGGACAGGGGATGGGGGAGCAGTACTTC. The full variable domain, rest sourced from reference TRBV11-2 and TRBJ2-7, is EAGVAQSPRYKIIEKRQSVAFWCNPISGHATLYWYQQILGQGPKLLIQFQNNGVVDDSQLPKDRFSAERLKGVDSTLKIQPAKLEDSAVYLCASSLGQGMGEQYFGPGTRLTVT.

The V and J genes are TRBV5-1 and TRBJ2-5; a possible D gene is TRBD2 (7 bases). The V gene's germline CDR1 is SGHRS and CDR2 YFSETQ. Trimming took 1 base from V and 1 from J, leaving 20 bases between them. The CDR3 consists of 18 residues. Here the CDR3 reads CASSLTPTGRGSQETQYF. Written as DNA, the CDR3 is TGCGCCAGCAGCTTGACACCCACAGGGAGGGGATCCCAAGAGACCCAGTACTTC.

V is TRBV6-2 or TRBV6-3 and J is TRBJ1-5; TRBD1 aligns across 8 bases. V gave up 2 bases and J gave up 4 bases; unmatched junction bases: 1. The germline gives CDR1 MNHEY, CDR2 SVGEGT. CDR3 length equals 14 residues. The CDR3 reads CASSYRQGNQPQHF. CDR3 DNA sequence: TGTGCCAGCAGTTACAGACAGGGGAATCAGCCCCAGCATTTT.

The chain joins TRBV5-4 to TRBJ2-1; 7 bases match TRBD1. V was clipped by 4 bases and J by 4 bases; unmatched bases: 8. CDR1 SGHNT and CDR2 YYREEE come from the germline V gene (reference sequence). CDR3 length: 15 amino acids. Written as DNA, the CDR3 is TGTGCCAGCAGCATAGGACAGGTAGCTTACAATGAGCAGTTCTTC. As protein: CASSIGQVAYNEQFF.

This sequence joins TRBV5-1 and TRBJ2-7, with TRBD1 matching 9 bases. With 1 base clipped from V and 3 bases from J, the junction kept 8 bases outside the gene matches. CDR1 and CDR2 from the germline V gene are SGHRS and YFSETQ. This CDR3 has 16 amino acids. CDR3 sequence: CASSLLAGQGRYEQYF. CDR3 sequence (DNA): TGCGCCAGCAGCTTGCTCGCTGGACAGGGGCGCTACGAGCAGTACTTC.

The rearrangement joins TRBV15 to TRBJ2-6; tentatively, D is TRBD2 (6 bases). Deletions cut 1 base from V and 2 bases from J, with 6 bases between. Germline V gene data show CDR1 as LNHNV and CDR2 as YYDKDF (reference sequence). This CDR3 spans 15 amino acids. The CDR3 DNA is TGTGCCACCAGCAGAGGGGGGGCTGGGGCCAACGTCCTGACTTTC. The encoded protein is CATSRGGAGANVLTF.

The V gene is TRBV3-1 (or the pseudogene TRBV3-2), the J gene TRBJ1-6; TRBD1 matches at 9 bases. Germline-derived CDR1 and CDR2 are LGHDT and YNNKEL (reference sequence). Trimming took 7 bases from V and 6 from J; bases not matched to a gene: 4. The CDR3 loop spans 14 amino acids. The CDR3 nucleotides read TGTGCCAGCACAAGGGGACAGGGTAATTCACCCCTCCACTTT. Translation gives CASTRGQGNSPLHF.

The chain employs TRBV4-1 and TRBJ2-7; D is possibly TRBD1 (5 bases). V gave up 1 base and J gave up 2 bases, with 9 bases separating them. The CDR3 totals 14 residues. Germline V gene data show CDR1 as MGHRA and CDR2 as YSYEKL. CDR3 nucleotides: TGCGCCAGCAGCCAAGGACAGTCGGCCTACGAGCAGTACTTC. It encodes CASSQGQSAYEQYF.

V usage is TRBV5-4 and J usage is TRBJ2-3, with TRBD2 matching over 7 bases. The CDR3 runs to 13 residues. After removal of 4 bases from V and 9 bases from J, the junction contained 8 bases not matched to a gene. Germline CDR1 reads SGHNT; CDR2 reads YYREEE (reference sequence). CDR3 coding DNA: TGTGCCAGCAGCGGTATTAGCGGGCTCACGCAGTATTTT. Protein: CASSGISGLTQYF.

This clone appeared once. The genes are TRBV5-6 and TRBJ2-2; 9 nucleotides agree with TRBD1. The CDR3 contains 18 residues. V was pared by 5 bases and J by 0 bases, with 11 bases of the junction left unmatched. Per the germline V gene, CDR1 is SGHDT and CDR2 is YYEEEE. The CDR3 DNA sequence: TGTGCCAGCAGGGGACAGGGAAAGGGGACATCGAACACCGGGGAGCTGTTTTTT. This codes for CASRGQGKGTSNTGELFF. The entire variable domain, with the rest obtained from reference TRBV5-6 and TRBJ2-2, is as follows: DAGVTQSPTHLIKTRGQQVTLRCSPKSGHDTVSWYQQALGQGPQFIFQYYEEEERQRGNFPDRFSGHQFPNYSSELNVNALLLGDSALYLCASRGQGKGTSNTGELFFGEGSRLTVL.

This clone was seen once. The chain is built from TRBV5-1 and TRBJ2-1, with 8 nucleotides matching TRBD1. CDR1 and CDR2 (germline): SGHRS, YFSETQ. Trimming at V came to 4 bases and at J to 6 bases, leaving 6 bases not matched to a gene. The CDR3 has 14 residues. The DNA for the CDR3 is TGCGCCAGCAGCCCTTTGGACAGGGTCAATGAGCAGTTCTTC. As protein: CASSPLDRVNEQFF.

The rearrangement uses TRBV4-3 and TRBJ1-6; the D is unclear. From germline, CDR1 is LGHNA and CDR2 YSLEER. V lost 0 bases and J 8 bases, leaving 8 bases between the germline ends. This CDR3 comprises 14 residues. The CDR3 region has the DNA TGCGCCAGCAGCCAAGACAGTATTCATTCACCCCTCCACTTT. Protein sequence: CASSQDSIHSPLHF.

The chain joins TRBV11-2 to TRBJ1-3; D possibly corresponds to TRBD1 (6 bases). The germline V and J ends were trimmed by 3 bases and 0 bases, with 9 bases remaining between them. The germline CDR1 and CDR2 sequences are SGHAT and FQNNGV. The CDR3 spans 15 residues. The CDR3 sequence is CASSFDRSSGNTIYF. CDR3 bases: TGTGCCAGCAGCTTTGACAGGAGCTCTGGAAACACCATATATTTT.